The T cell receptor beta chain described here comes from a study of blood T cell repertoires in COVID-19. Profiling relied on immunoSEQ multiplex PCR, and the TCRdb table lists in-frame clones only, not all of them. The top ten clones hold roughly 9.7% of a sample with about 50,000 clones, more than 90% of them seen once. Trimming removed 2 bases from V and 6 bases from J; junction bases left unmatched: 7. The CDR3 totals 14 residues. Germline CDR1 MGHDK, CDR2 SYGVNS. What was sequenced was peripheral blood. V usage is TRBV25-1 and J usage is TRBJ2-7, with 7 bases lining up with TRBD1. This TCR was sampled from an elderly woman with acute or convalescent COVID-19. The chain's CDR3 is CASSEMDRPLEQYF. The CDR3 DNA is TGTGCCAGCAGTGAAATGGACAGGCCCCTCGAGCAGTACTTC.